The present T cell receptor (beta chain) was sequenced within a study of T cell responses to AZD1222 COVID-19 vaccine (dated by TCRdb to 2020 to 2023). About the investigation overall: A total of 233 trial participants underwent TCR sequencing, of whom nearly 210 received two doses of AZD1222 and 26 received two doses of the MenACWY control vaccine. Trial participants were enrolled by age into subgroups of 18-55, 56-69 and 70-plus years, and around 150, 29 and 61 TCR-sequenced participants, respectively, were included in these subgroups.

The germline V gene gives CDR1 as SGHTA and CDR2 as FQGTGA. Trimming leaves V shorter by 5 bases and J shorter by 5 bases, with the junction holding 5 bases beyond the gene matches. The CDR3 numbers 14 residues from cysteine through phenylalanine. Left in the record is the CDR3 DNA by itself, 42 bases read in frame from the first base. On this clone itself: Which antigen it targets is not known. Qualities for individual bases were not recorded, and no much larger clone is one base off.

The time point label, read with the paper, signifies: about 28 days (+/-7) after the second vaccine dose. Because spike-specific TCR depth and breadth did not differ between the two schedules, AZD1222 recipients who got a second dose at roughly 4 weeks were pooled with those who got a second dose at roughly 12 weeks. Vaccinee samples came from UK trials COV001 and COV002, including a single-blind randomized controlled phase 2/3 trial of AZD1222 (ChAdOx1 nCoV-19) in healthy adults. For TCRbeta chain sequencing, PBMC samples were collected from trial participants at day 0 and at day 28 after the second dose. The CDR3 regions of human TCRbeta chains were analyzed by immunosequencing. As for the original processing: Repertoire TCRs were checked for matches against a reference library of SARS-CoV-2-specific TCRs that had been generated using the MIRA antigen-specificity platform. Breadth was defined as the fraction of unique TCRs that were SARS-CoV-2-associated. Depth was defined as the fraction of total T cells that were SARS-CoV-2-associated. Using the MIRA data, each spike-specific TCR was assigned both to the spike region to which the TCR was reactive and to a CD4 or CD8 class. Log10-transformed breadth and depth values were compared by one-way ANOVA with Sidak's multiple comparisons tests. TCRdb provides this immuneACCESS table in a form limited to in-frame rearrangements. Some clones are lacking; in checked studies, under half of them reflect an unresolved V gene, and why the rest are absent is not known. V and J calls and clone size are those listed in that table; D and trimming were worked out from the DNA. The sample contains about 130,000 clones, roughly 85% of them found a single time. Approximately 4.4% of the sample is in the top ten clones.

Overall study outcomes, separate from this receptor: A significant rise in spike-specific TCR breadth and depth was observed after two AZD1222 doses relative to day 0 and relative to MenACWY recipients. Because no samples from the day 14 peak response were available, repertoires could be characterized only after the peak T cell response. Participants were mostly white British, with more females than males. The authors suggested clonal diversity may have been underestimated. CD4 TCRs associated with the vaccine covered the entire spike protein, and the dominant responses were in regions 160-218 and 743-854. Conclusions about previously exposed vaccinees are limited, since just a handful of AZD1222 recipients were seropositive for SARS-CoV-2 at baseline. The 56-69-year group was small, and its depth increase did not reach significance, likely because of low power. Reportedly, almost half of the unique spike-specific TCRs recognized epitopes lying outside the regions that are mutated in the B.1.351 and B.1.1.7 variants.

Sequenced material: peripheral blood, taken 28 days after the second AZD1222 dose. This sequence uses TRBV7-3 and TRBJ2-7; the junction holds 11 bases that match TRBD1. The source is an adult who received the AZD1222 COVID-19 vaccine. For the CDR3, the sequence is CASSPGQGANEQYF. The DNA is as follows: TGTGCCAGCAGCCCCGGACAGGGGGCCAACGAGCAGTACTTC. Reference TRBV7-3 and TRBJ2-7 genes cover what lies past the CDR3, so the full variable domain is GAGVSQTPSNKVTEKGKYVELRCDPISGHTALYWYRQSLGQGPEFLIYFQGTGAADDSGLPNDRFFAVRPEGSVSTLKIQRTERGDSAVYLCASSPGQGANEQYFGPGTRLTVT.